This is a list of T cell receptor beta chains from one sample in a study of identical twins. TCRdb re-derived calls from the 5' RACE reads in MiXCR, one entry per CDR3 protein. The sample contains around 570,000 distinct CDR3 sequences, around 9.6% of which appear only once. This sample was shared with a second study, whose subject was yellow fever vaccine responses in identical twins.

The sequenced sample consisted of PBMCs. The receptors derive from a woman younger than 35 in good health. The CDR3 runs from the conserved cysteine through the conserved F or W. D genes are given only for firm matches. Expanded clones are given a class, and other clones once, few, many or no size at all.

j_gene | d_gene | abundance | v_gene | CDR3aa | CDR3nt
TRBJ1-1 | TRBD1 | NA | TRBV11-2 | CASSLDDRGRNTEAFF | TGTGCCAGCAGCTTAGATGACAGGGGTCGGAACACTGAAGCTTTCTTT
TRBJ2-3 | NA | NA | TRBV7-6 | CASSRPAGTSTDTQYF | TGTGCCAGCAGCCGACCTGCGGGAACTAGCACAGATACGCAGTATTTT
TRBJ2-5 | NA | NA | TRBV6-2/TRBV6-3 | CASSYSPEGQETQYF | TGTGCCAGCAGTTACTCTCCGGAGGGGCAGGAGACCCAGTACTTC
TRBJ2-6 | NA | NA | TRBV3-1 | CASSQVRVGPVLTF | TGTGCCAGCAGCCAAGTAAGGGTCGGACCCGTCCTGACTTTC
TRBJ2-1 | NA | NA | TRBV6-5 | CASSYALGGLRNEQFF | TGTGCCAGCAGTTACGCCTTGGGGGGACTGAGAAATGAGCAGTTCTTC
TRBJ1-5 | NA | NA | TRBV25-1 | CASTGGSNQPQHF | TGTGCCAGCACCGGGGGTAGCAATCAGCCCCAGCATTTT
TRBJ2-4 | NA | few | TRBV19 | CASSTREQGSIQYF | TGTGCCAGTAGTACTCGGGAGCAAGGCAGCATTCAGTACTTC
TRBJ2-7 | NA | NA | TRBV7-2 | CASSHQAGVHDEQYF | TGTGCCAGCAGCCACCAAGCGGGTGTACATGACGAGCAGTACTTC
TRBJ1-4 | NA | NA | TRBV12-3/TRBV12-4 | CASSRGGEKLFF | TGTGCCAGCAGTCGCGGGGGTGAAAAACTGTTTTTT
TRBJ2-3 | NA | few | TRBV6-5 | CASSYGSSTGDTQYF | TGTGCCAGCAGTTACGGGTCCTCGACGGGAGATACGCAGTATTTT